This T cell receptor (beta chain) was found in a study of T cell changes during pregnancy in multiple sclerosis (dated by TCRdb to between 2018 and 2021). Background on the whole study: Changes in the T cell repertoire over the course of pregnancy were examined in this study in women with multiple sclerosis.

The CDR1 and CDR2 encoded by the germline V gene are SGHRS and YFSETQ. There are 15 amino acids in the CDR3, from cysteine to phenylalanine inclusive. Just CDR3 DNA is preserved here, 45 bases in frame from base 1. V is shortened by 4 bases, J by 3 bases, and the region joining them spans 16 bases. On this clone itself: Its target antigen remains unknown. No much larger clone exists at a distance of one base, and base qualities are not known.

Library creation used the immunoSEQ multiplex PCR assay. TCRdb stores this immuneACCESS table with in-frame sequences only. Part of the clones is absent; in the studies checked, under half of the shortfall reflects unresolved V genes, and no reason is known for the rest. The sample includes tens of thousands of clones, with 85% to 95% observed a single time. The leading ten clones occupy around 1.4% of the sample. This sample comprised peripheral blood, obtained in the third trimester of pregnancy. The source of this sequence is a female donor in good health, enrolled as a control in a pregnancy study. This chain is built from TRBV5-1 and TRBJ1-2; perhaps TRBD1 is the D gene, with 5 bases matching. The DNA sequence is as follows: TGCGCCAGCAGCCCCACGGGGGGGAAGGACTATGGCTACACCTTC. The resulting protein is CASSPTGGKDYGYTF.